These 7 T cell receptor beta chains originate from one sample sequenced in a study of T-cell reconstitution after alpha-beta-depleted transplantation in children. The authors prepared the TCRbeta library with unique molecular identifiers. MiXCR, applied by TCRdb to the PCR reads, yields one record per CDR3 protein. The sample gives about 300,000 distinct CDR3 sequences, 10% of which show up once; 7% to 9.5% is in the top ten. The material sequenced was PBMCs, taken before TCRalphabeta/CD19-depleted stem cell transplant. These receptors were taken from a boy in the first two years of life with acute myeloid leukemia, due to receive a stem cell transplant.

The chain employs TRBV7-2 and TRBJ2-4, with a weak D call TRBD1 (5 bases). CDR1 and CDR2 from the germline V gene are SGHTA and FQGNSA. This CDR3 contains 14 residues. With 5 bases removed from V and 7 bases from J, the gap between germline ends came to 15 bases. In nucleotides, the CDR3 is TGTGCCAGCAGCCCGCAGGGTGGGATGAACATTCAGTACTTC. The encoded protein is CASSPQGGMNIQYF.

This clonotype has at least ten counts. The DNA of the CDR3 is TGTGCCAGCAGCCCGGACAGGGTCGGTGAAAAACTGTTTTTT. It encodes CASSPDRVGEKLFF. The chain joins TRBV2 to TRBJ1-4; 8 bases are shared with TRBD1. The CDR3 covers 14 residues. Germline V gene data show CDR1 as SNHLY and CDR2 as FYNNEI. J was trimmed by 7 bases and V by 6 bases; bases with no gene match: 7.

The sample holds many counts of this clonotype. The rearrangement joins TRBV9 to TRBJ2-5; 7 bases map to TRBD2. J was trimmed by 3 bases and V by 0 bases; bases with no gene match: 8. Per germline, CDR1 SGDLS and CDR2 YYNGEE. CDR3 size: 16 residues. The CDR3 bases are TGTGCCAGCAGCGTAGGGCTAGCGGAGTCAGAAGAGACCCAGTACTTC. Its protein is CASSVGLAESEETQYF.

This clonotype was seen many times. V gene TRBV12-5 combines with J gene TRBJ2-1; perhaps D is TRBD1 or TRBD2 (6 bases each). The V end was cut by 0 bases, the J end by 4 bases, with 25 bases between. The CDR3 has 20 amino acids. CDR1 is LGHNT, CDR2 FRNRAP, per germline. The CDR3 sequence is CASGLVLPAIGGERYNEQFF. The CDR3 DNA sequence: TGTGCTAGTGGTTTGGTACTCCCAGCGATCGGGGGCGAAAGGTACAATGAGCAGTTCTTC.

This clonotype was counted ten times or more. The chain carries TRBV27 and TRBJ2-3; 12 nucleotides align to TRBD2. J gave up 4 bases and V 3 bases, and 17 bases lay outside the gene matches. This CDR3 has 20 amino acids. Germline values: CDR1 MNHEY, CDR2 SMNVEV (reference sequence). The CDR3 region has the DNA TGTGCCAGCAGTTTCTTCCCCCGACTAGCGGGAGAATCGAGGGCAGATACGCAGTATTTT. Translation gives CASSFFPRLAGESRADTQYF.

The rearrangement links TRBV15 to TRBJ2-3, with 10 bases lining up with TRBD2. This CDR3 has 13 residues. V lost 7 bases to trimming and J lost 5 bases; unmatched junction nucleotides: 3. CDR1 is LNHNV, CDR2 YYDKDF, per germline (reference sequence). The CDR3 DNA reads as TGTGCCACCACCGAGCGGGGGGGAGATACGCAGTATTTT. This translates into CATTERGGDTQYF.

This clonotype has ten or more counts. V usage is TRBV3-1 and J usage is TRBJ1-1, with D perhaps matching TRBD1 (5 bases). CDR1 is LGHDT, CDR2 YNNKEL, per germline (reference sequence). The CDR3 covers 15 residues. V was clipped by 4 bases and J by 5 bases, with 17 bases between them. The CDR3 protein is CASSRSRQGGTEAFF. In nucleotides, the CDR3 is TGTGCCAGCAGCCGATCGAGGCAGGGAGGAACTGAAGCTTTCTTT. The full variable domain, in which reference TRBV3-1 and TRBJ1-1 provide the parts outside the CDR3, is DTAVSQTPKYLVTQMGNDKSIKCEQNLGHDTMYWYKQDSKKFLKIMFSYNNKELIINETVPNRFSPKSPDKAHLNLHINSLELGDSAVYFCASSRSRQGGTEAFFGQGTRLTVV.